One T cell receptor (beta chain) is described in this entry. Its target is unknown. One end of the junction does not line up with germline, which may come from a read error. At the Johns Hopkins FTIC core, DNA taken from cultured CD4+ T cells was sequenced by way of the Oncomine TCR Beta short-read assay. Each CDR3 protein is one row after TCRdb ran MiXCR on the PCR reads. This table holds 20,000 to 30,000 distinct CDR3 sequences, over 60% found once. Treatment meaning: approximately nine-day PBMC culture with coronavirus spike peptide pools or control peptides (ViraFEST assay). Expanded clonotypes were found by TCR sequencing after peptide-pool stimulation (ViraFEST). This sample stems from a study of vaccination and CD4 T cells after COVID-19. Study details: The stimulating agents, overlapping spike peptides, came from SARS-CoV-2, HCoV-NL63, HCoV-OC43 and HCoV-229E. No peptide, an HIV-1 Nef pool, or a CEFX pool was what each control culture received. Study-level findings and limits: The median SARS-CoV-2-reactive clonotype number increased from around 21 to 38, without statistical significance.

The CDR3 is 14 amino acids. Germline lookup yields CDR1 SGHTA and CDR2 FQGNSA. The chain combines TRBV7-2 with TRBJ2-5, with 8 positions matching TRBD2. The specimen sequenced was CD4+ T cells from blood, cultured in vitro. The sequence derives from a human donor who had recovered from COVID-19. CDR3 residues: CASSLSGSKETQHF. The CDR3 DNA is TGTGCCAGCAGCTTAAGCGGGAGTAAAGAGACCCAGCACTTC.